This passage covers 30 T cell receptor beta chains from one sample sequenced in a study of blood T cell repertoires in COVID-19. Sequenced by immunoSEQ multiplex PCR; TCRdb stores in-frame clones only, minus some. The data hold under 50,000 clones, with approximately 89% observed a single time. Source material: peripheral blood. All receptors come from a woman aged 40 to 50 with acute or convalescent COVID-19.

The genes are TRBV28 and TRBJ1-5; D is ambiguous. V lost 11 bases and J lost 9, with 8 bases in between. CDR3 length: 9 residues. Germline values: CDR1 MDHEN, CDR2 SYDVKM. This CDR3 reads CASESPQHF. For the CDR3, the DNA is TGTGCCTCGGAGTCGCCCCAGCATTTT.

The chain has TRBV27 and TRBJ2-7; 9 bases fit TRBD2. The J segment lost 1 base and the V segment lost 5 bases, leaving 6 bases of the junction unmatched. The CDR3 runs 15 residues. Germline V gene data show CDR1 as MNHEY and CDR2 as SMNVEV (reference sequence). The CDR3 DNA sequence: TGTGCCAGCAGTCGGGAACTAGCGGGTTCCTACGAGCAGTACTTC. Amino acids: CASSRELAGSYEQYF.

V is TRBV27 and J is TRBJ2-3; D not resolved. The germline V and J ends were trimmed by 4 bases and 1 base, with 6 bases remaining between them. The CDR3 totals 13 residues. The germline V gene encodes CDR1 MNHEY and CDR2 SMNVEV (reference sequence). Written as DNA, the CDR3 is TGTGCCAGCAGTTCCGCGGGCACAGATACGCAGTATTTT. Translation gives CASSSAGTDTQYF.

The V call is TRBV7-2, the J call TRBJ1-2; D might be TRBD1 (6 bases). The CDR3 consists of 14 residues. Germline V gene sequence: CDR1 SGHTA, CDR2 FQGNSA. V lost 5 bases to trimming and J lost 2 bases, with 12 bases between them. The DNA for the CDR3 is TGTGCCAGCAGCACTCCAGGGGTCAACTATGGCTACACCTTC. It is translated as CASSTPGVNYGYTF.

This chain connects TRBV11-2 to TRBJ2-1, with D possibly being TRBD2 (5 bases). The ends were cut back, 1 base at V and 2 bases at J, with 12 bases in the middle. Germline lookup yields CDR1 SGHAT and CDR2 FQNNGV. The CDR3 runs 16 residues. The chain's CDR3 is CASSLGRGYPYNEQFF. The DNA for the CDR3 is TGTGCCAGCAGCTTAGGGAGAGGGTACCCCTACAATGAGCAGTTCTTC.

The rearrangement joins TRBV6-5 to TRBJ1-2, with unresolved D. Germline V gene sequence: CDR1 MNHEY, CDR2 SVGAGI. CDR3 length: 14 residues. V was clipped by 5 bases and J by 2 bases, with 12 bases between them. The CDR3 DNA is TGTGCCAGCAGTCCGCAGGTCCAGAACTATGGCTACACCTTC. Amino acids: CASSPQVQNYGYTF.

The chain is built from TRBV10-2 and TRBJ1-5; 7 positions match TRBD1. The germline V gene has CDR1 WSHSY and CDR2 SAAADI. V was clipped by 0 bases and J by 4 bases; unmatched bases: 3. The CDR3 consists of 15 residues. The CDR3 coding sequence is TGCGCCAGCAGTGAGTCCGGGACAGCAAATCAGCCCCAGCATTTT. Its translation is CASSESGTANQPQHF.

The rearrangement links TRBV2 to TRBJ1-2; D unclear. Trimming stripped 1 base from V and 6 bases from J, with 6 bases between. Germline assignment: CDR1 SNHLY and CDR2 FYNNEI. The CDR3 covers 12 residues. The CDR3 sequence is CASSEDGNGYTF. As DNA, the CDR3 is TGTGCCAGCAGTGAAGACGGTAATGGCTACACCTTC.

The J gene is TRBJ1-1, the V gene TRBV5-1; 7 bases align to TRBD1. Per germline, CDR1 SGHRS and CDR2 YFSETQ. V gave up 4 bases and J gave up 5 bases; unmatched junction bases: 14. The CDR3 is 16 residues long. The chain's CDR3 is CASSPQRQGQRTEAFF. The CDR3 region has the DNA TGCGCCAGCAGCCCCCAGAGACAGGGACAAAGGACTGAAGCTTTCTTT. Based on the CDR3 plus reference TRBV5-1 and TRBJ1-1, the full variable domain is KAGVTQTPRYLIKTRGQQVTLSCSPISGHRSVSWYQQTPGQGLQFLFEYFSETQRNKGNFPGRFSGRQFSNSRSEMNVSTLELGDSALYLCASSPQRQGQRTEAFFGQGTRLTVV.

As concerns this clone: Because it lacks the conserved phenylalanine or tryptophan at the end, this CDR3 is likely a read error. The DNA is omitted, as the CDR3 cannot be located on it reliably, and the CDR3 follows TCRdb's listing. The CDR3 loop reads CSAGRMFGRG. The chain carries TRBV20-1 and TRBJ1-1; whether TRBD1, the table's D call, matches the DNA was not checked. The V gene's germline CDR1 is DFQATT and CDR2 SNEGSKA (reference sequence). Including both end residues, the CDR3 is 10 amino acids long.

CDR3 in DNA: TGTGCCAGCAGCTTAGGGGGGACAGGTCCACAAGAGACCCAGTACTTC. Translated, it gives CASSLGGTGPQETQYF. The V call is TRBV11-3, the J call TRBJ2-5, with 8 nucleotides matching TRBD1. CDR1 and CDR2 (germline): SGHNT, YENEEA. The trim removed 1 base at V and 2 bases at J, leaving 6 bases unmatched. The CDR3 has 16 residues.

The chain joins TRBV27 to TRBJ2-7; D gene unclear. CDR1 and CDR2 (germline): MNHEY, SMNVEV (reference sequence). Trimming pared 6 bases from V and 0 bases from J, leaving 9 bases between. The CDR3 length is 13 residues. CDR3 sequence reads: CASRLASSYEQYF. The CDR3 nucleotides read TGTGCCAGCAGGTTGGCCAGCTCCTACGAGCAGTACTTC.

This clone showed up just once. The V call is TRBV7-2, the J call TRBJ2-1, with D possibly being TRBD2 (5 bases). CDR1 is SGHTA, CDR2 FQGNSA, per germline. V lost 4 bases and J 9 bases, leaving 10 bases between the germline ends. The CDR3 extends over 12 amino acids. CDR3 amino acids: CASSSPGGEQFF. The CDR3 nucleotides are TGTGCCAGCAGCTCTCCCGGAGGTGAGCAGTTCTTC. Full variable domain (missing parts from reference TRBV7-2 and TRBJ2-1): GAGVSQSPSNKVTEKGKDVELRCDPISGHTALYWYRQSLGQGLEFLIYFQGNSAPDKSGLPSDRFSAERTGGSVSTLTIQRTQQEDSAVYLCASSSPGGEQFFGPGTRLTVL.

V and J are TRBV11-2 and TRBJ2-3; 13 positions agree with TRBD2. Losses at the gene ends were 5 bases for V and 5 bases for J; bases not matched to a gene: 4. The germline gives CDR1 SGHAT, CDR2 FQNNGV. The CDR3 extends over 15 amino acids. DNA of the CDR3: TGTGCCAGCAGCCCCGGACTAGCGGGGGTAGATACGCAGTATTTT. Translated, it gives CASSPGLAGVDTQYF.

This clone has a single count. V and J are TRBV7-2 and TRBJ1-1; 10 nucleotides match TRBD1. The germline CDR1 and CDR2 sequences are SGHTA and FQGNSA. This CDR3 has 15 residues. The V segment lost 3 bases and the J segment 3 bases; nucleotides outside the gene matches: 4. In DNA, the CDR3 is TGTGCCAGCAGCTTCAGGACAGGGGGGGACACTGAAGCTTTCTTT. Its protein is CASSFRTGGDTEAFF.

The genes are TRBV19 and TRBJ1-1, with D unresolved. Germline values: CDR1 LNHDA, CDR2 SQIVND (reference sequence). Trimming removed 4 bases at V and 0 bases at J, with 9 bases between. This CDR3 spans 14 amino acids. The chain's CDR3 is CASSNEDLNTEAFF. DNA of the CDR3: TGTGCCAGTAGTAATGAGGACTTGAACACTGAAGCTTTCTTT.

The V gene is TRBV2, the J gene TRBJ2-2; D not certain. Germline-derived CDR1 and CDR2 are SNHLY and FYNNEI. This CDR3 is 13 amino acids long. Trimming pared 2 bases from V and 7 bases from J, leaving 8 bases between. CDR3 nucleotides: TGTGCCAGCAGTGAAATACCAGTCGGGGAGCTGTTTTTT. Its translation: CASSEIPVGELFF.

This chain connects TRBV19 to TRBJ2-1; 11 bases are shared with TRBD1. This CDR3 region has 15 residues. Germline CDR1 and CDR2: LNHDA and SQIVND (reference sequence). V dropped 3 bases and J dropped 6; count of bases not matched to a gene: 4. The CDR3 nucleotides are TGTGCCAGTAGTATTGGAGGACAGGGGGCCAATGAGCAGTTCTTC. Encoded protein: CASSIGGQGANEQFF.

V gene TRBV23-1 combines with J gene TRBJ1-5; 9 bases are a match to TRBD1. TRBV23-1 is assigned to the ORF class and has an uncertain function. This CDR3 has 14 residues. V shed 2 bases, J shed 7 bases, and the junction held 3 bases outside the gene matches. The CDR3: CASSQNRGPQPQHF. CDR3 sequence (DNA): TGCGCCAGCAGTCAAAACAGGGGGCCCCAGCCCCAGCATTTT.

The chain joins TRBV12-3 or TRBV12-4 to TRBJ2-3; D gene unclear. The CDR3 length is 13 residues. V was pared by 6 bases and J by 3 bases, with 10 bases between. Here the CDR3 reads CASSSPPTDTQYF. The CDR3, as DNA: TGTGCCAGCAGCTCCCCTCCTACAGATACGCAGTATTTT.

This chain links TRBV6-5 with TRBJ1-6; D is ambiguous. Trimming removed 4 bases at V and 10 bases at J, with 14 bases between. The CDR3 has 14 amino acids. Germline V gene sequence: CDR1 MNHEY, CDR2 SVGAGI. CDR3 nucleotides: TGTGCCAGCAGTTTGACTCAAGGCGGGTCACCCCTCCACTTT. Residues: CASSLTQGGSPLHF.

This sequence joins TRBV11-2 and TRBJ1-5; weak D call: TRBD1 (6 bases). Trimming shortened V by 5 bases and J by 3 bases, and 14 bases separated the two germline ends. The CDR3 covers 15 residues. Germline V gene lookup returns CDR1 SGHAT and CDR2 FQNNGV. The CDR3 reads CASSKTGNSNQPQHF. The DNA for the CDR3 is TGTGCCAGCAGCAAAACAGGGAACTCCAATCAGCCCCAGCATTTT.

V and J are TRBV18 and TRBJ2-7, with 8 bases that match TRBD1. V dropped 5 bases and J dropped 3; count of bases not matched to a gene: 9. Germline values: CDR1 KGHSH, CDR2 LQKENI. The CDR3 is 15 amino acids. Here the CDR3 reads CASSSGQGRLYEQYF. CDR3 DNA: TGTGCCAGCTCATCCGGACAGGGAAGGCTCTACGAGCAGTACTTC.

The genes are TRBV28 and TRBJ2-3, with unresolved D. Germline values: CDR1 MDHEN, CDR2 SYDVKM. The germline V and J ends were trimmed by 6 bases and 3 bases, with 10 bases remaining between them. CDR3 size: 13 residues. As DNA, the CDR3 is TGTGCCAGCAGCAGTCCGTCAACAGATACGCAGTATTTT. It yields the protein CASSSPSTDTQYF.

CDR3: CASNGQGASPQHF. DNA of the CDR3: TGTGCCAGCAACGGACAGGGGGCTTCGCCCCAGCATTTT. The chain joins TRBV2 to TRBJ1-5; 11 bases match TRBD1. The J segment lost 9 bases and the V segment lost 7 bases, leaving 5 bases of the junction unmatched. Germline V gene sequence: CDR1 SNHLY, CDR2 FYNNEI. There are 13 residues in the CDR3.

The chain has TRBV24-1 and TRBJ1-1, with TRBD1 matching 11 bases. Unmatched junction bases numbered 3, after V lost 4 bases and J lost 0 bases. CDR3 length equals 16 residues. Looked up from germline, CDR1 is KGHDR and CDR2 is SFDVKD. The CDR3 loop is CATSERTGGLNTEAFF. The CDR3 DNA sequence: TGTGCCACCAGTGAGCGGACAGGGGGCCTGAACACTGAAGCTTTCTTT.

CDR3 bases: TGCGCCAGCAGCCGGGATACAGGGAAACCTGAAGCTTTCTTT. Encoded protein: CASSRDTGKPEAFF. The rearrangement links TRBV4-1 to TRBJ1-1, with D possibly matching TRBD1 (6 bases). CDR1 MGHRA and CDR2 YSYEKL come from the germline V gene. V was clipped by 4 bases and J by 6 bases, with 15 bases between them. This CDR3 contains 14 residues.

CDR3: CASSLDPAGGTEAFF. As DNA, the CDR3 is TGTGCCAGCAGCTTGGACCCTGCCGGGGGGACTGAAGCTTTCTTT. The V and J genes are TRBV5-5 and TRBJ1-1, with TRBD1 as a possible D gene (5 bases). Germline V gives CDR1 SGHKS, CDR2 YYEKEE (reference sequence). Trimming left V 0 bases short and J 5 bases short, with 14 bases between. This CDR3 is built from 15 residues. The whole variable domain, remainder taken from reference TRBV5-5 and TRBJ1-1, is DAGVTQSPTHLIKTRGQQVTLRCSPISGHKSVSWYQQVLGQGPQFIFQYYEKEERGRGNFPDRFSARQFPNYSSELNVNALLLGDSALYLCASSLDPAGGTEAFFGQGTRLTVV.

CDR3 sequence reads: CASSSDRASGNTIYF. The CDR3, as DNA: TGTGCCAGCAGCTCAGACAGGGCTTCGGGAAACACCATATATTTT. V and J are TRBV7-9 and TRBJ1-3; 7 bases align to TRBD1. Germline V lookup: CDR1 SEHNR, CDR2 FQNEAQ (reference sequence). This CDR3 spans 15 amino acids. V shed 4 bases and J 4 bases; nucleotides not matched to a gene: 7.

This clone was picked up a small number of times. In nucleotides, the CDR3 is TGTGCCAGCAGGCAGACAGGTAGCACAGATACGCAGTATTTT. As protein: CASRQTGSTDTQYF. The V and J genes are TRBV6-5 and TRBJ2-3, with D tentatively TRBD1 (6 bases). Germline CDR1 MNHEY, CDR2 SVGAGI. The CDR3 contains 14 residues. Trimming left V 6 bases short and J 0 bases short, with 10 bases between.